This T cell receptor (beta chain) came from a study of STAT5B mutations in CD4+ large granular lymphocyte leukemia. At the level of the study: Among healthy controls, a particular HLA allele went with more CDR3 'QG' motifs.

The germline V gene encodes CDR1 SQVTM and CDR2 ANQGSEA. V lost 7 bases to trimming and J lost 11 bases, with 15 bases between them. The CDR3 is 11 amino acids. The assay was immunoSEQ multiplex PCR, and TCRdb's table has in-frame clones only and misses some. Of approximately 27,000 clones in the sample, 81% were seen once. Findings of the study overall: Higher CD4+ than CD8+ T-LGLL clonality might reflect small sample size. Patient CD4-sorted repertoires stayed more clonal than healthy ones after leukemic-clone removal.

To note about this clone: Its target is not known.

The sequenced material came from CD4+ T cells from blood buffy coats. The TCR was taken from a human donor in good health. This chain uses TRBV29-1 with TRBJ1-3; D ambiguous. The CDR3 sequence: CSGVDGIAIYF. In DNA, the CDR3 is TGCAGCGGTGTAGACGGTATCGCCATATATTTT.